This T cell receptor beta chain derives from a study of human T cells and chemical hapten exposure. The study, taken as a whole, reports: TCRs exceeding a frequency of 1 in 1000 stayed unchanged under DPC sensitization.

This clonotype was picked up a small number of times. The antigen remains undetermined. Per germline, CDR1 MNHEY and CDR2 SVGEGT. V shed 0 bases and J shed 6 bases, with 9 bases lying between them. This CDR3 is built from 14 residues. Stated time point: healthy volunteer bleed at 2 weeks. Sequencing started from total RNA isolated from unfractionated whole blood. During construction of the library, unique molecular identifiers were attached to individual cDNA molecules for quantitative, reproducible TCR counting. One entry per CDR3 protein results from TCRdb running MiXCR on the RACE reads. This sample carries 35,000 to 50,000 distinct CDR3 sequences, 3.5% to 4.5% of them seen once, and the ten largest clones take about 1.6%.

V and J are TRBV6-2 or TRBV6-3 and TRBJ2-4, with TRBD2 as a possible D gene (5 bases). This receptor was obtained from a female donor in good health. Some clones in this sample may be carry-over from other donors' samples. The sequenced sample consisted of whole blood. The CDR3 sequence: CASSYSTGLNIQYF. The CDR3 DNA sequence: TGTGCCAGCAGTTACTCGACGGGGTTAAACATTCAGTACTTC.